Below, 15 T cell receptor beta chains from the same sample are listed, as sequenced in a study of T cell responses to AZD1222 COVID-19 vaccine. Sequencing used immunoSEQ multiplex PCR; TCRdb keeps in-frame clones, though not all of them. The sample carries roughly 130,000 clones, 80% to 90% recorded once. The sequencing used peripheral blood, collected on day 0 of AZD1222 vaccination. The source is an adult in good health.

The V gene is TRBV9, the J gene TRBJ2-7, with a weak D call TRBD2 (6 bases). Germline values: CDR1 SGDLS, CDR2 YYNGEE. The V gene lost 0 bases and the J gene lost 6 bases, with 13 bases spanning the gap. The CDR3 runs 14 residues. The CDR3 loop is CASSVGQWEAEQYF. The CDR3 DNA reads TGTGCCAGCAGCGTAGGGCAGTGGGAGGCCGAGCAGTACTTC.

The gene calls are TRBV3-1 (or the pseudogene TRBV3-2) and TRBJ2-3, with TRBD2 identical over 7 bases. The germline gives CDR1 LGHDT, CDR2 YNNKEL (reference sequence). V gave up 5 bases and J gave up 3 bases; unmatched junction bases: 11. The CDR3 covers 16 residues. Here the CDR3 DNA reads TGTGCCAGCAGCTCTTATGGCGGGAGTTCGACAGATACGCAGTATTTT. This sequence encodes CASSSYGGSSTDTQYF.

The chain joins TRBV30 to TRBJ2-7, with unresolved D. Deletions cut 5 bases from V and 0 bases from J, with 11 bases between. Germline-derived CDR1 and CDR2 are GTSNPN and SVGIG (reference sequence). This CDR3 has 13 amino acids. The CDR3 sequence: CAWVLTSSYEQYF. The CDR3 nucleotides are TGTGCCTGGGTGTTGACAAGCTCCTACGAGCAGTACTTC.

This clone was seen only a few times. The chain combines TRBV28 with TRBJ1-1; D not resolved. V lost 1 base, J lost 1 base, and 4 bases lay in between. The CDR3 consists of 13 residues. The germline V gene encodes CDR1 MDHEN and CDR2 SYDVKM. The CDR3 is CASSLSGNTEAFF. The CDR3 DNA follows: TGTGCCAGCAGTTTATCAGGGAACACTGAAGCTTTCTTT.

J is TRBJ2-7 and V is TRBV7-9, with D perhaps matching TRBD1 or TRBD2 (5 bases each). Trimming shortened V by 1 base and J by 5 bases, and 12 bases separated the two germline ends. Germline lookup yields CDR1 SEHNR and CDR2 FQNEAQ (reference sequence). The CDR3 sequence is 14 residues long. CDR3 region: CASSLVQEVHEQYF. CDR3 sequence (DNA): TGTGCCAGCAGCTTAGTACAGGAGGTACACGAGCAGTACTTC.

The rearrangement uses TRBV3-1 (or the pseudogene TRBV3-2) and TRBJ1-1; D remains unclear. Trimming cost V 1 base and J 1 base, with 7 bases left between them. There are 14 residues in the CDR3. Germline V CDR1 and CDR2: LGHDT, YNNKEL (reference sequence). CDR3 residues: CASSQVRANTEAFF. CDR3 in DNA: TGTGCCAGCAGCCAAGTACGGGCGAACACTGAAGCTTTCTTT.

The V call is TRBV27, the J call TRBJ2-2; 9 nucleotides match TRBD1. V was pared by 2 bases and J by 3 bases, with 4 bases of the junction left unmatched. The CDR3 is 16 residues long. CDR1 and CDR2 from the germline V gene are MNHEY and SMNVEV (reference sequence). The CDR3 DNA reads TGTGCCAGCAGTTTAAAAGGACAGGGGTACACCGGGGAGCTGTTTTTT. This encodes CASSLKGQGYTGELFF.

The chain uses TRBV14 and TRBJ2-3, with D unresolved. This CDR3 comprises 12 residues. V shed 4 bases and J shed 0 bases, with 2 bases lying between them. Germline CDR1 and CDR2: SGHDN and FVKESK. CDR3 sequence: CASSPSTDTQYF. DNA for the CDR3: TGTGCCAGCAGCCCTAGCACAGATACGCAGTATTTT.

V gene TRBV24-1 combines with J gene TRBJ2-3; TRBD2 agrees at 8 bases. The CDR3 has 17 residues. V lost 4 bases and J lost 0; bases outside the gene matches: 8. Germline CDR1 is KGHDR and CDR2 is SFDVKD. The CDR3, as DNA: TGTGCCACCAGTGAGTCCTCGCTAGCGGGTAGCACAGATACGCAGTATTTT. Its protein product is CATSESSLAGSTDTQYF.

V gene TRBV29-1 combines with J gene TRBJ1-1; D call uncertain. CDR1 and CDR2 (germline): SQVTM, ANQGSEA. The CDR3 is 11 amino acids. Trimming shortened V by 2 bases and J by 1 base, and 2 bases separated the two germline ends. The CDR3 sequence: CSVERNTEAFF. CDR3 coding DNA: TGCAGCGTTGAACGGAACACTGAAGCTTTCTTT.

This clone appeared a few times. The chain joins TRBV6-5 to TRBJ1-2; D is uncertain. With 11 bases removed from V and 1 base from J, the gap between germline ends came to 17 bases. CDR1 is MNHEY and CDR2 is SVGAGI in the germline V gene. The CDR3 is made up of 14 amino acids. The CDR3 protein is CAADQRAHNYGYTF. The CDR3 region has the DNA TGTGCCGCGGACCAGCGGGCCCATAACTATGGCTACACCTTC.

The V gene is TRBV9, the J gene TRBJ1-6; possibly TRBD1 for D (5 bases). With 0 bases removed from V and 0 bases from J, the gap between germline ends came to 13 bases. The CDR3 runs to 18 residues. Germline CDR1 is SGDLS and CDR2 is YYNGEE. Here the CDR3 DNA reads TGTGCCAGCAGCGTAGGAACCGGGACGGTCTCCTATAATTCACCCCTCCACTTT. It yields the protein CASSVGTGTVSYNSPLHF. Filled out from reference TRBV9 and TRBJ1-6, the complete variable domain reads DSGVTQTPKHLITATGQRVTLRCSPRSGDLSVYWYQQSLDQGLQFLIQYYNGEERAKGNILERFSAQQFPDLHSELNLSSLELGDSALYFCASSVGTGTVSYNSPLHFGNGTRLTVT.

V and J are TRBV5-1 and TRBJ2-5; 7 nucleotides match TRBD2. Germline-derived CDR1 and CDR2 are SGHRS and YFSETQ. V lost 0 bases to trimming and J lost 2 bases; unmatched junction nucleotides: 7. This CDR3 contains 16 residues. The CDR3 nucleotides read TGCGCCAGCAGCTTGGCCTTGGCGGGAGCTCAAGAGACCCAGTACTTC. It specifies CASSLALAGAQETQYF.

The V call is TRBV6-1, the J call TRBJ1-2; D remains ambiguous. The CDR3 totals 16 residues. Germline V lookup: CDR1 MNHNS, CDR2 SASEGT. Deletions cut 3 bases from V and 0 bases from J, with 14 bases between. CDR3 sequence reads: CASSDRREQANYGYTF. DNA for the CDR3: TGTGCCAGCAGTGATCGCAGAGAACAAGCTAACTATGGCTACACCTTC.

This clone was seen a few times. The CDR3 region is CASRADRYSNQPQHF. The CDR3, as DNA: TGTGCCAGCAGGGCGGACAGGTATAGCAATCAGCCCCAGCATTTT. The chain employs TRBV2 and TRBJ1-5; TRBD1 agrees at 7 bases. CDR1 and CDR2 (germline): SNHLY, FYNNEI. This CDR3 has 15 residues. The J segment lost 0 bases and the V segment lost 6 bases, leaving 5 bases of the junction unmatched.